This T cell receptor beta chain was found in a study of breast tumors, draining lymph nodes, adjacent tissues. By sample share, this clonotype is medium-sized. In TCRdb, the multiplex PCR reads were re-called with MiXCR into one record per CDR3 protein. The repertoire includes roughly 14,000 distinct CDR3 sequences, around 57% of them detected once, and around 31% sits in the top ten. This CDR3 contains 13 residues. CDR1 and CDR2 from the germline V gene are DFQATT and SNEGSKA (reference sequence). The ends were cut back, 3 bases at V and 4 bases at J, with 9 bases in the middle. Sequenced input: tumor-adjacent breast tissue. The receptor's source is a female donor with breast cancer. Some clones in this sample may be carry-over from other donors' samples. The rearrangement links TRBV20-1 to TRBJ1-4; D is perhaps TRBD1 (5 bases). Here the CDR3 reads CSARGENNEKLFF. The CDR3 bases are TGCAGTGCTAGGGGGGAGAATAATGAAAAACTGTTTTTT.